The present T cell receptor (beta chain) was sequenced within a study of blood T cell repertoires in COVID-19. For the study at large: Acute and convalescent COVID-19 specimens originated in the United States, Italy and Spain.

Study processing details: Estimation of nucleated cell counts was performed using reference gene primer amplification. This table comes from immunoSEQ multiplex PCR, and its TCRdb copy is limited to in-frame clones, with some not included. For V, J and clone size, that table is used; D and trimming come from the DNA. The sample includes 90,000 to 120,000 clones, 88% seen only once; the top ten take approximately 6.8%. V lost 3 bases and J 4 bases, leaving 4 bases between the germline ends. This CDR3 has 12 residues. Germline-derived CDR1 and CDR2 are GTSNPN and SVGIG (reference sequence). The chain joins TRBV30 to TRBJ1-6; D is uncertain. The source is a man aged 45 to 65 with active or convalescent COVID-19. What was sequenced was peripheral blood. Written as DNA, the CDR3 is TGTGCCTGGAGGACTTATAATTCACCCCTCCACTTT. It codes for CAWRTYNSPLHF.